These T cell receptor beta chains were read from a single sample in a study of T cell repertoires in cytomegalovirus infection. TCRdb processed the reads anew with MiXCR; each CDR3 protein has one entry. The sample holds about 530,000 distinct CDR3 sequences, about 26% seen once. The source material was PBMCs. Receptors were obtained from a human donor in good health (CMV status not recorded). Some clones in this sample may be carry-over from other donors' samples. CDR3s include the opening cysteine and the closing phenylalanine or tryptophan. D genes are given only for firm matches. The size of a clone is reported for some rows only, either as once, few or many, or as a class for expanded clones.

TRBJ2-2 | . | few | TRBV7-9 | CASSPPGLLTESGELFF | TGTGCCAGCAGCCCGCCGGGACTCCTCACCGAGTCCGGGGAGCTGTTTTTT
TRBJ2-4 | . | . | TRBV2 | CASSTLVRAKNIQYF | TGTGCCAGCAGTACTCTAGTTAGGGCCAAAAACATTCAGTACTTC
TRBJ2-7 | . | . | TRBV14 | CASSQDPYEQYF | TGTGCCAGCAGCCAAGACCCCTACGAGCAGTACTTC
TRBJ1-5 | . | many | TRBV7-2 | CASSLSGNQPQHF | TGTGCCAGCAGCTTATCCGGGAATCAGCCCCAGCATTTT
TRBJ2-5 | TRBD2 | many | TRBV28 | CASSGTSGRKETQYF | TGTGCCAGCAGCGGGACTAGCGGGAGGAAAGAGACCCAGTACTTC
TRBJ2-3 | TRBD2 | . | TRBV29-1 | CSVGGLAGGDTQYF | TGCAGCGTCGGTGGACTAGCGGGAGGAGATACGCAGTATTTT
TRBJ2-7 | TRBD2 | many | TRBV7-8 | CASSLSSGRYSEQYF | TGTGCCAGCAGCTTATCGAGCGGGAGGTATTCCGAGCAGTACTTC
TRBJ1-1 | TRBD1 | . | TRBV28 | CASTLQGASPEAFF | TGTGCCAGCACCCTACAGGGGGCGTCTCCTGAAGCTTTCTTT
TRBJ1-1 | . | many | TRBV11-3 | CASSLVQGYAAEAFF | TGTGCCAGCAGCCTAGTACAGGGCTATGCGGCTGAAGCTTTCTTT
TRBJ2-4 | . | . | TRBV7-2 | CASSLGGPLKNIQYF | TGTGCCAGCAGCTTAGGCGGCCCTTTGAAAAACATTCAGTACTTC
TRBJ2-3 | TRBD2 | many | TRBV7-8 | CASSLAGLASSTDTQYF | TGTGCCAGCAGCTTAGCCGGACTAGCGAGTAGCACAGATACGCAGTATTTT
TRBJ1-1 | . | many | TRBV7-8 | CASSLAIGGRGTEAFF | TGTGCCAGCAGCTTAGCTATCGGCGGGCGGGGCACTGAAGCTTTCTTT
TRBJ2-2 | TRBD1 | few | TRBV30 | CAWSPTGGTGELFF | TGTGCCTGGAGTCCGACAGGGGGGACCGGGGAGCTGTTTTTT
TRBJ2-5 | TRBD2 | . | TRBV7-2 | CASSSWAGEGSQGETQYF | TGTGCCAGCAGCTCTTGGGCGGGGGAGGGTTCGCAGGGTGAGACCCAGTACTTC
TRBJ1-1 | . | few | TRBV7-9 | CASSLGSHTEAFF | TGTGCCAGCAGCTTAGGGAGCCACACTGAAGCTTTCTTT
TRBJ1-1 | TRBD1 | . | TRBV11-2 | CTSSPGQVMNTEAFF | TGTACCAGCAGCCCCGGACAGGTCATGAACACTGAAGCTTTCTTT
TRBJ1-2 | . | few | TRBV9 | CASSTSGVNYGYTF | TGTGCCAGCAGCACATCCGGGGTTAACTATGGCTACACCTTC
TRBJ1-2 | . | . | TRBV30 | CAWSSPGAGIPIYGYTF | TGTGCCTGGAGTTCCCCCGGGGCAGGCATACCGATCTATGGCTACACCTTC
TRBJ2-1 | . | . | TRBV7-9 | CASSSLVASYNEQFF | TGTGCCAGCAGCTCACTAGTTGCCTCCTACAATGAGCAGTTCTTC
TRBJ2-7 | . | few | TRBV28 | CASSLLLAESYEQYF | TGTGCCAGCAGTTTATTATTAGCGGAGTCCTACGAGCAGTACTTC
TRBJ2-7 | . | . | TRBV14 | CASSQAGTSPGKQYF | TGTGCCAGCAGCCAAGCCGGGACCAGCCCAGGGAAGCAGTACTTC
TRBJ2-1 | TRBD1 | . | TRBV27 | CASSLRAGGNGQFF | TGTGCCAGCAGTTTACGGGCAGGGGGAAATGGGCAGTTCTTC
TRBJ2-3 | . | . | TRBV12-3/TRBV12-4 | CASSQRGYATDTQYF | TGTGCCAGCAGTCAGAGGGGTTATGCGACAGATACGCAGTATTTT
TRBJ2-1 | . | few | TRBV10-3 | CAISVAEGPWDEQFF | TGTGCCATCAGTGTAGCGGAAGGGCCTTGGGATGAGCAGTTCTTC
TRBJ2-7 | TRBD1 | few | TRBV7-9 | CASSGDRALYEQYF | TGTGCCAGCAGCGGGGACAGGGCTCTCTACGAGCAGTACTTC
TRBJ1-5 | . | . | TRBV2 | CASSEFEGKPQHF | TGTGCCAGCAGTGAGTTTGAAGGAAAGCCCCAGCATTTT
TRBJ2-1 | . | few | TRBV30 | CAWSLASAQQFF | TGTGCCTGGAGTTTAGCTAGCGCACAGCAGTTCTTC
TRBJ1-5 | . | few | TRBV19 | CASSIPTVRFQPQHF | TGTGCCAGTAGTATTCCGACGGTCCGATTCCAGCCCCAGCATTTT
TRBJ2-6 | TRBD2 | few | TRBV5-4 | CASSFRLAGGSGANVLTF | TGTGCCAGCAGCTTCAGGCTAGCGGGAGGCTCTGGGGCCAACGTCCTGACTTTC
TRBJ2-4 | . | . | TRBV11-2 | CASSSSRGIRAKNIQYF | TGTGCCAGCAGCTCGAGCAGGGGTATTAGGGCCAAAAACATTCAGTACTTC
TRBJ1-5 | . | few | TRBV7-6 | CASSLLPGAGNQPQHF | TGTGCCAGCAGCTTACTCCCAGGGGCGGGGAATCAGCCCCAGCATTTT
TRBJ1-5 | TRBD1 | . | TRBV27 | CASSLWTGGVGGNQPQHF | TGTGCCAGCAGTTTATGGACAGGGGGAGTTGGGGGCAATCAGCCCCAGCATTTT
TRBJ1-1 | TRBD1 | . | TRBV29-1 | CSVEGVTGSDTEAFF | TGCAGCGTTGAAGGAGTGACAGGGTCGGACACTGAAGCTTTCTTT
TRBJ2-1 | TRBD2 | many | TRBV12-3/TRBV12-4 | CASGGGVYNEQFF | TGTGCCAGCGGGGGGGGGGTTTACAATGAGCAGTTCTTC
TRBJ1-2 | . | few | TRBV7-3 | CASSLAPVSSNYGYTF | TGTGCCAGCAGCTTAGCCCCAGTATCGAGTAACTATGGCTACACCTTC
TRBJ2-1 | . | . | TRBV12-3/TRBV12-4 | CASSERGTWDNHNEQFF | TGTGCCAGCAGTGAAAGGGGGACGTGGGACAACCACAATGAGCAGTTCTTC
TRBJ1-1 | . | few | TRBV6-5 | CASSYSIPGAPNTEAFF | TGTGCCAGCAGTTACTCGATTCCGGGGGCCCCGAACACTGAAGCTTTCTTT
TRBJ2-3 | . | . | TRBV20-1 | CSGRLGETDTQYF | TGCAGTGGAAGACTAGGGGAGACAGATACGCAGTATTTT
TRBJ1-4 | . | few | TRBV5-1 | CASSLGPAEKLFF | TGCGCCAGCAGCTTGGGACCGGCTGAAAAACTGTTTTTT
TRBJ1-2 | . | . | TRBV6-1 | CASSFREGLYGYTF | TGTGCCAGCAGTTTCAGGGAGGGATTGTATGGCTACACCTTC
TRBJ2-4 | . | few | TRBV6-2/TRBV6-3 | CASSYPLSGTHQNIQYF | TGTGCCAGCAGTTACCCTTTAAGTGGGACCCACCAAAACATTCAGTACTTC
TRBJ2-1 | TRBD2 | . | TRBV6-4 | CASSPMGGRGNNEQFF | TGTGCCAGCAGCCCCATGGGCGGGCGGGGGAACAATGAGCAGTTCTTC
TRBJ1-2 | . | few | TRBV12-3/TRBV12-4 | CASRPSRDKENYGYTF | TGTGCCAGCAGACCATCCCGGGACAAGGAAAACTATGGCTACACCTTC
TRBJ1-5 | . | few | TRBV6-1 | CASKVSNSNQPQHF | TGTGCCAGCAAGGTCTCCAATAGCAATCAGCCCCAGCATTTT
TRBJ1-6 | TRBD1 | few | TRBV6-6 | CASSPKQGDYSPLHF | TGTGCCAGCAGTCCTAAACAGGGGGATTATTCACCCCTCCACTTT
TRBJ1-5 | TRBD1 | . | TRBV5-5 | CASSYRTGSDQPQHF | TGTGCCAGCAGCTACAGGACAGGGAGTGATCAGCCCCAGCATTTT
TRBJ2-3 | . | many | TRBV7-2 | CASSLLPSTDTQYF | TGTGCCAGCAGCTTATTACCTAGCACAGATACGCAGTATTTT
TRBJ2-2 | TRBD2 | . | TRBV2 | CASSYEIAGVNTGELFF | TGTGCCAGCAGCTACGAGATAGCGGGAGTTAATACCGGGGAGCTGTTTTTT
TRBJ2-1 | TRBD2 | . | TRBV20-1 | CSARGTAGGPLNEQFF | TGCAGTGCTAGAGGGACAGCGGGAGGGCCCCTCAATGAGCAGTTCTTC
TRBJ2-1 | TRBD2 | . | TRBV6-5 | CASSYSLAGNNEQFF | TGTGCCAGCAGTTATTCCCTAGCGGGAAACAATGAGCAGTTCTTC
TRBJ2-5 | . | . | TRBV24-1 | CATSSGLQETQYF | TGTGCCACCAGTTCCGGCCTGCAAGAGACCCAGTACTTC
TRBJ2-4 | . | few | TRBV11-2 | CASSPLGILFDIQYF | TGTGCCAGCAGCCCCTTAGGGATCCTTTTCGACATTCAGTACTTC
TRBJ2-1 | TRBD2 | . | TRBV5-6 | CASSLLREGLYNEQFF | TGTGCCAGCAGCTTGTTGCGGGAGGGTCTCTACAATGAGCAGTTCTTC